The entry that follows covers one TCR beta chain sequence. Antigen unknown. This sample is drawn from a study of graft-versus-host responses after intestinal transplantation. Study-level background: Among the recipients, transplants were multivisceral, liver-intestinal, or isolated intestinal. Among the recipients, all got anti-thymocyte globulin induction and then tacrolimus and steroids for about three years.

Once graft tissue had been processed, intraepithelial and lamina propria lymphocytes were released. Study outcomes and limitations: Investigators detected GvH clones in recipient marrow, with some emerging earlier in ileum or blood. Those patients showing graft-donor T cell macrochimerism displayed high graft-versus-host to host-versus-graft clonal ratios in allografts.

Assay: immunoSEQ multiplex PCR; the TCRdb copy retains only in-frame clones and omits some. The sample includes approximately 60,000 clones, around nine tenths seen only once; the top ten take about 1.7%. The sample was ileum tissue, taken more than 350 days after transplant. This TCR was sampled from a human patient who received an intestinal transplant, so some T cells may come from the graft donor.

The CDR3 DNA reads as TGTGCCAGCAGCTTAGGGACGACAACTAATGAAAAACTGTTTTTT. Encoded protein: CASSLGTTTNEKLFF. V is TRBV7-6 and J is TRBJ1-4; D remains unclear. Trimming shortened V by 1 base and J by 0 bases, and 6 bases separated the two germline ends. The CDR3 totals 15 residues. Looked up from germline, CDR1 is SGHVS and CDR2 is FNYEAQ.